These T cell receptor beta chains were read from a single sample in a study of PD-1 blockade in classical Hodgkin lymphoma. Some clones are missing from TCRdb's copy, which holds only in-frame ones; the method was immunoSEQ multiplex PCR. This repertoire shows some 45,000 clones, 78% found once; its top ten account for around 37%. Sample: peripheral blood mononuclear cells (PBMCs), taken before the fourth cycle of nivolumab. These receptors all come from a human donor with classical Hodgkin lymphoma. Both conserved end residues are part of each CDR3. The order of the fields is V gene, clone size, D gene, J gene, CDR3 DNA, CDR3 protein. The D gene is left open where the match is weak. Rows may omit the clone size; those that give it use once, few, many or a size class.

TRBV19,-,TRBD1,TRBJ1-6,TGTGCCAGTAGTCCTTTACAGGGGTCGGGTAATTCACCCCTCCACTTT,CASSPLQGSGNSPLHF
TRBV10-2,-,-,TRBJ2-2,TGCGCCAGCCGGTTACTATCGAACACCGGGGAGCTGTTTTTT,CASRLLSNTGELFF
TRBV7-6,-,TRBD2,TRBJ2-1,TGTGCCAGCAGCTCATATAGCGGGGGGCGCAATGAGCAGTTCTTC,CASSSYSGGRNEQFF
TRBV4-3,-,TRBD1,TRBJ1-2,TGCGCCAGCAGCCAAGATTACACAGGGGTTCACTATGGCTACACCTTC,CASSQDYTGVHYGYTF
TRBV6-4,-,-,TRBJ1-2,TGTGCCAGCAGACCAGAACCACGGAGAGACTATGGCTACACCTTC,CASRPEPRRDYGYTF
TRBV9,-,-,TRBJ1-2,TGTGCCAGCAGCTCGCACGGACAGTATGGCTACACCTTC,CASSSHGQYGYTF
TRBV19,-,-,TRBJ2-5,TGTGCCAGTAGGTTGGACGGGGAAGAGACCCAGTACTTC,CASRLDGEETQYF
TRBV5-6,-,-,TRBJ2-1,TGTGCCAGCAGCTTGGAGGTTGCCTCCCTGAGGGTATACAATGAGCAGTTCTTC,CASSLEVASLRVYNEQFF
TRBV27,-,-,TRBJ1-2,TGTGCCAGCAGTTTGCAGGCTGACGTTGCCTATGGCTACACCTTC,CASSLQADVAYGYTF
TRBV7-9,once,-,TRBJ2-3,TGTGCCAGCAGCTTGACCCGAGGGGATCCTAGCACAGATACGCAGTATTTT,CASSLTRGDPSTDTQYF
TRBV9,-,-,TRBJ2-3,TGTGCCAGCAGCGTAGGGGTCGGGGCCCCAGATACGCAGTATTTT,CASSVGVGAPDTQYF
TRBV7-6,-,TRBD1,TRBJ1-1,TGTGCCAGCAGCAATAATCACAGGGGGGACACTGAAGCTTTCTTT,CASSNNHRGDTEAFF
TRBV10-3,-,-,TRBJ1-1,TGTGCCATGGGGGGGACGGACCTTGAAGCTTTCTTT,CAMGGTDLEAFF
TRBV18,-,-,TRBJ1-3,TGTGCCAGCTCACCAGGTGACAGTGCGAAGGTATATTTT,CASSPGDSAKVYF
TRBV5-1,few,-,TRBJ1-1,TGCGCCAGCAGCTTTGGAGCAGACACTGAAGCTTTCTTT,CASSFGADTEAFF
TRBV15,-,-,TRBJ1-5,TGTGCCACCAGAAGAGGGGGGACCGTCGATCAGCCCCAGCATTTT,CATRRGGTVDQPQHF
TRBV11-3,-,TRBD1,TRBJ2-1,TGTGCCAGCAGCTACTCCGGGACAGGGGTATCGTACAATGAGCAGTTCTTC,CASSYSGTGVSYNEQFF
TRBV28,-,-,TRBJ2-2,TGTGCCAGCCTTCATAACGGGGAGCTGTTTTTT,CASLHNGELFF
TRBV7-9,-,-,TRBJ1-1,TGTGCCAGCAGCTTAGTTCAGGAAGCTTTCTTT,CASSLVQEAFF
TRBV10-3,-,-,TRBJ1-5,TGTGCCATCAGCCCGGGGTCCAATCAGCCCCAGCATTTT,CAISPGSNQPQHF
TRBV7-2,-,-,TRBJ1-2,TGTGCCAGCAGCTTATTTAGTTCCTATGGCTACACCTTC,CASSLFSSYGYTF
TRBV9,once,TRBD2,TRBJ2-3,TGTGCCAGCAGCTCAGGACTAGCGGGGATTACAGATACGCAGTATTTT,CASSSGLAGITDTQYF
TRBV6-6,-,-,TRBJ1-5,TGTGCCAGCAGTTACATGAGCAGCAATCAGCCCCAGCATTTT,CASSYMSSNQPQHF
TRBV7-2,once,-,TRBJ1-6,TGTGCCAGCAGCGTCACAGGGTTTCACGATTCACCCCTCCACTTT,CASSVTGFHDSPLHF
TRBV2,-,-,TRBJ2-1,TGTGCCAGCAGCGGGTGGGACAATGAGCAGTTCTTC,CASSGWDNEQFF
TRBV7-8,few,TRBD2,TRBJ2-1,TGTGCCAGCAGCTTTCTAGCGGGAACCTCCTACAATGAGCAGTTCTTC,CASSFLAGTSYNEQFF